This T cell receptor (beta chain) was obtained from a study of vaccination and CD4 T cells after COVID-19. About the research overall: Six males and four females constituted the convalescent cohort, two of whom were Hispanic. There were two doses of either BNT162b2 or mRNA-1273 vaccine given to participants. Typically, post-vaccine samples were obtained a median roughly 70 days after dose two, within a range of 14 to 241.

Oncomine TCR Beta short-read sequencing was applied to DNA from cultured CD4+ T cells. TCRdb re-analysed the PCR reads in MiXCR, keeping a single row per CDR3 protein. This sample carries fewer than 15,000 distinct CDR3 sequences, roughly 45% of them seen once, and the ten largest clones take 10% to 15%. Treatment denoted: roughly nine-day PBMC culture with coronavirus spike peptide pools or control peptides (ViraFEST assay). To note about this clonotype: Its specificity is not known.

Sequencing used CD4+ T cells from blood, cultured in vitro. The source of this sequence is a human donor who had recovered from COVID-19.

CDR3 in amino acids: CASSLRWNSYEQYF. CDR3 DNA: TGTGCCAGCAGCTTGAGATGGAACTCCTACGAGCAGTACTTC. The V gene is TRBV5-6, the J gene TRBJ2-7; D remains ambiguous. The CDR3 loop spans 14 amino acids. Germline CDR1 reads SGHDT; CDR2 reads YYEEEE. Trimming shortened V by 1 base and J by 0 bases, and 8 bases separated the two germline ends.